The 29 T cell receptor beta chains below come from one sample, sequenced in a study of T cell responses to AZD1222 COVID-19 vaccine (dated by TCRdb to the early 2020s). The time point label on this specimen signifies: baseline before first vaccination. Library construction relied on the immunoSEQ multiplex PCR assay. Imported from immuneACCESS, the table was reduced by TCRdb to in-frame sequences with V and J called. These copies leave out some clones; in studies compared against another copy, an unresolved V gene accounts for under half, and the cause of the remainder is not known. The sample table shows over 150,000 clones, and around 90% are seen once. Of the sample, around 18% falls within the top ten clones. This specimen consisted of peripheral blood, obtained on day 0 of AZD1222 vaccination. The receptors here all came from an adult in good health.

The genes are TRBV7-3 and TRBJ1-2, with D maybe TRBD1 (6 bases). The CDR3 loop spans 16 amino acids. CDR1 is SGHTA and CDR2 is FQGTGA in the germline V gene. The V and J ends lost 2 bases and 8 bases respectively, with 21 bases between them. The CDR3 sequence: CASSLSAGVTGGGYTF. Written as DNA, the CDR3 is TGTGCCAGCAGCTTATCTGCAGGGGTAACAGGTGGGGGCTACACCTTC.

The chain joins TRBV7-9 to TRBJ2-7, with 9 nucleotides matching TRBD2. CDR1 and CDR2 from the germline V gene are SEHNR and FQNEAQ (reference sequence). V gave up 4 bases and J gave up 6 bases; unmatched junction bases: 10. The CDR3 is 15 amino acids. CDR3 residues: CASSSSPGLASEQYF. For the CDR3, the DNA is TGTGCCAGCAGCTCCTCACCGGGACTAGCATCCGAGCAGTACTTC.

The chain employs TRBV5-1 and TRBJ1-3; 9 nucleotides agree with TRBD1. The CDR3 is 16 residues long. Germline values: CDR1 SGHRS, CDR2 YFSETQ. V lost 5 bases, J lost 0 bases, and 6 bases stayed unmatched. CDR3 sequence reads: CASSSGQGPSGNTIYF. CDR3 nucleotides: TGCGCCAGCAGTTCGGGACAGGGTCCCTCTGGAAACACCATATATTTT. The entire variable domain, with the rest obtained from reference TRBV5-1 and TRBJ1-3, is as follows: KAGVTQTPRYLIKTRGQQVTLSCSPISGHRSVSWYQQTPGQGLQFLFEYFSETQRNKGNFPGRFSGRQFSNSRSEMNVSTLELGDSALYLCASSSGQGPSGNTIYFGEGSWLTVV.

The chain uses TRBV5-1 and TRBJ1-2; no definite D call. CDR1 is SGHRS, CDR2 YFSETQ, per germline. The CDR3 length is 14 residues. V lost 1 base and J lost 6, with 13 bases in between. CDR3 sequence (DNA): TGCGCCAGCAGCTTGTCTCAAGAGGCGCATGGCTACACCTTC. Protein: CASSLSQEAHGYTF.

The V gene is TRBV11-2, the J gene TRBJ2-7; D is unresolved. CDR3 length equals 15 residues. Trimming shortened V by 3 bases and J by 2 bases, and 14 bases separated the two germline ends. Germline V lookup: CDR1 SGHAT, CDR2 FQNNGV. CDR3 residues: CASSFLQIRTYEQYF. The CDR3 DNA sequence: TGTGCCAGCAGCTTCCTTCAGATACGGACCTACGAGCAGTACTTC.

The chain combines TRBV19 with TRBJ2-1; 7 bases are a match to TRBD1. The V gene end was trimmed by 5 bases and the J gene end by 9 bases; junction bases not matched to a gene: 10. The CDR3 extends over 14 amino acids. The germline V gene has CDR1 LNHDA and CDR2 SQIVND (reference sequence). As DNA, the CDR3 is TGTGCCAGTAGTCCTCCCGGGACAGAAAGTGAGCAGTTCTTC. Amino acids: CASSPPGTESEQFF.

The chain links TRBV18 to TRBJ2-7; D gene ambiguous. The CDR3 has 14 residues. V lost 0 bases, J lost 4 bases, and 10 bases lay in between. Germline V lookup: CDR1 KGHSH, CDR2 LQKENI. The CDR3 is CASSPPGRQYEQYF. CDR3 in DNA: TGTGCCAGCTCACCACCGGGCAGGCAATACGAGCAGTACTTC.

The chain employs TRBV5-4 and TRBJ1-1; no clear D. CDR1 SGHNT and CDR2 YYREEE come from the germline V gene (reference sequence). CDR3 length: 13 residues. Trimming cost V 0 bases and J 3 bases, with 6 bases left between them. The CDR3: CASSLVWDTEAFF. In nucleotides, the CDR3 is TGTGCCAGCAGCTTGGTGTGGGACACTGAAGCTTTCTTT.

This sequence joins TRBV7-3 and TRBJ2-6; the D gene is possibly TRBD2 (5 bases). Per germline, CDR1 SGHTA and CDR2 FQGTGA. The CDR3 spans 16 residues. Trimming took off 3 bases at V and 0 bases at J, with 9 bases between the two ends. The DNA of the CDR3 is TGTGCCAGCAGCTTCGGCGGACTCTCTGGGGCCAACGTCCTGACTTTC. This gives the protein CASSFGGLSGANVLTF.

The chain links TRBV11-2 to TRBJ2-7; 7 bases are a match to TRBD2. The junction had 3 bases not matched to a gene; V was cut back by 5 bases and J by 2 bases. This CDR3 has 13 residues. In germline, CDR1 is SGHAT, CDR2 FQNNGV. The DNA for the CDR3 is TGTGCCAGCAGCGAAGGGAGGGCCTACGAGCAGTACTTC. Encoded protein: CASSEGRAYEQYF. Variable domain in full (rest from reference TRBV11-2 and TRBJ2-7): EAGVAQSPRYKIIEKRQSVAFWCNPISGHATLYWYQQILGQGPKLLIQFQNNGVVDDSQLPKDRFSAERLKGVDSTLKIQPAKLEDSAVYLCASSEGRAYEQYFGPGTRLTVT.

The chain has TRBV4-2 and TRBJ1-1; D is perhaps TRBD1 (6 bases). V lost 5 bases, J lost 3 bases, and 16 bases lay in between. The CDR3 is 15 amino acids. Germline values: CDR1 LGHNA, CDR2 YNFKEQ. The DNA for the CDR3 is TGTGCCAGCAGCTACTACGACAGGACGGACACTGAAGCTTTCTTT. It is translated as CASSYYDRTDTEAFF.

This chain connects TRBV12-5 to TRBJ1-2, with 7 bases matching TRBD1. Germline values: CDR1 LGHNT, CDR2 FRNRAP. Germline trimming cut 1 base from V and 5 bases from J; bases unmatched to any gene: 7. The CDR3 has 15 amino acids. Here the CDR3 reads CASGLDKTGLYGYTF. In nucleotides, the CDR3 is TGTGCTAGTGGTTTGGATAAGACAGGGCTTTATGGCTACACCTTC.

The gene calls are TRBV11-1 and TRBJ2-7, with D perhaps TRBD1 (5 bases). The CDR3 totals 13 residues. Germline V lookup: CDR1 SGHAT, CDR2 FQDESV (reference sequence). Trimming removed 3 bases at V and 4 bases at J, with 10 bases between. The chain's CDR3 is CASSLGPQYEQYF. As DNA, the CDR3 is TGTGCCAGCAGCTTGGGGCCCCAATACGAGCAGTACTTC.

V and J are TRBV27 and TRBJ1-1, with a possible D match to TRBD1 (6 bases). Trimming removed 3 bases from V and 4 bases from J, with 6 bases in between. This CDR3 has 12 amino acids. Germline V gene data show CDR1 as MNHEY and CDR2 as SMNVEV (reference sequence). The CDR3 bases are TGTGCCAGCAGTTTCAGGGGCACTGAAGCTTTCTTT. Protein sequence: CASSFRGTEAFF.

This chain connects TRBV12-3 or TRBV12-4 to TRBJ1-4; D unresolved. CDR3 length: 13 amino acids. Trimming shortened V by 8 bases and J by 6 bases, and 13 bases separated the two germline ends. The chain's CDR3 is CASCRRWYEKLFF. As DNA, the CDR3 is TGTGCCAGCTGCCGTAGGTGGTATGAAAAACTGTTTTTT.

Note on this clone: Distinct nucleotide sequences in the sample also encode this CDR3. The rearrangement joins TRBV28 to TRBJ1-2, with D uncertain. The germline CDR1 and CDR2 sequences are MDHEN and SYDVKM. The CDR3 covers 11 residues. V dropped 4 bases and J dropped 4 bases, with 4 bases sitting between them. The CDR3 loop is CASSSLYGYTF. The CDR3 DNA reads TGTGCCAGCAGTTCGCTCTATGGCTACACCTTC.

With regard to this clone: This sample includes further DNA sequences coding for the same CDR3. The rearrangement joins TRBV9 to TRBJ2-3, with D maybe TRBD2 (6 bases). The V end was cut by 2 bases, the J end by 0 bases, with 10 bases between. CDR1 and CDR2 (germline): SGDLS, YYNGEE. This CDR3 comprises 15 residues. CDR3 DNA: TGTGCCAGCAGCGTGAGCGGGCCTAGCACAGATACGCAGTATTTT. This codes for CASSVSGPSTDTQYF.

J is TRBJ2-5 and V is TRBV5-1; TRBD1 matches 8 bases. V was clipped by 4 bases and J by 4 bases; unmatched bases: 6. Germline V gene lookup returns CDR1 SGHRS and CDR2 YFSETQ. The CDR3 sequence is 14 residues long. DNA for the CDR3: TGCGCCAGCAGCATATCCGGGACAGGAGAGACCCAGTACTTC. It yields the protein CASSISGTGETQYF.

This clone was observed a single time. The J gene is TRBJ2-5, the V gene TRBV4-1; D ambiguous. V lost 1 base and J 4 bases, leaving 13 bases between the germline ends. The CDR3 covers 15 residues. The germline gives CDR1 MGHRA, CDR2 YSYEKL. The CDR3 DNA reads TGCGCCAGCAGCCAAGTGAGATTATTCGGAGAGACCCAGTACTTC. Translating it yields CASSQVRLFGETQYF.

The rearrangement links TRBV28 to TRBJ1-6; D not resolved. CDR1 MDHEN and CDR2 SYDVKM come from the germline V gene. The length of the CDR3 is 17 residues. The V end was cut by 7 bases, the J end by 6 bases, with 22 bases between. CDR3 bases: TGTGCCAGCACTGTCGCTGGGGAACCCCCGACTAATTCACCCCTCCACTTT. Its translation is CASTVAGEPPTNSPLHF.

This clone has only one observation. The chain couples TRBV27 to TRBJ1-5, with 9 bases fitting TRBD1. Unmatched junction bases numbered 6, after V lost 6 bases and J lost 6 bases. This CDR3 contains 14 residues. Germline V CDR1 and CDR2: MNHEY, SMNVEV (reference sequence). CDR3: CASSSWTGVQPQHF. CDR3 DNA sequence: TGTGCCAGCAGCTCCTGGACAGGGGTTCAGCCCCAGCATTTT.

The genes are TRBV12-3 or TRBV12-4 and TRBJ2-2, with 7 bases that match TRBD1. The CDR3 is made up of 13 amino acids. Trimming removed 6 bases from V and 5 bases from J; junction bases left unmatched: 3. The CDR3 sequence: CASSLQGTGELFF. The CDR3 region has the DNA TGTGCCAGCAGCCTACAGGGGACCGGGGAGCTGTTTTTT.

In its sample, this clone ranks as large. In DNA form, the CDR3 reads TGCGCCAGCAGCGTAGGGACAGGGGGCATCAGATACGAGCAGTACTTC. Its translation: CASSVGTGGIRYEQYF. The chain couples TRBV5-1 to TRBJ2-7, with 12 positions matching TRBD1. Germline lookup yields CDR1 SGHRS and CDR2 YFSETQ. This CDR3 region has 16 residues. V was pared by 4 bases and J by 4 bases, with 9 bases of the junction left unmatched.

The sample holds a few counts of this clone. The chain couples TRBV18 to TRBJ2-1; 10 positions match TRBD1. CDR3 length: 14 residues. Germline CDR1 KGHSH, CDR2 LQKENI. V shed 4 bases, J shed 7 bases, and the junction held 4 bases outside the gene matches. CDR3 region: CASSRDRGRNEQFF. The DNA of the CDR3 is TGTGCCAGCTCACGAGACAGGGGGCGGAATGAGCAGTTCTTC.

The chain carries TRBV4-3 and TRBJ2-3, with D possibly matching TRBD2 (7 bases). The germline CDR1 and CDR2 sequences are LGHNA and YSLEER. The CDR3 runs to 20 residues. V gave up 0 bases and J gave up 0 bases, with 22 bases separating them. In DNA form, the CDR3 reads TGCGCCAGCAGCCAAGATGAGTCTCGGGGGGCCTCTCCAAGCACAGATACGCAGTATTTT. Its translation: CASSQDESRGASPSTDTQYF.

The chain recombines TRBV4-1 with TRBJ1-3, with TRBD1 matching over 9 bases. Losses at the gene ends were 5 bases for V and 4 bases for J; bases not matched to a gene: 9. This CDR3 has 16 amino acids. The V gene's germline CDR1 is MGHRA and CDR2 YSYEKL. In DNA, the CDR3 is TGCGCCAGCAGCTCCCGGACAGGGGAGAACGGAAACACCATATATTTT. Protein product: CASSSRTGENGNTIYF.

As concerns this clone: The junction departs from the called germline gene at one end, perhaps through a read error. CDR3 loop: CASSLLQDRAHF. The CDR3, as DNA: TGTGCCAGCAGTTTATTACAGGACCGGGCCCACTTC. The chain employs TRBV28 and TRBJ2-7; D perhaps matches TRBD1 (5 bases). CDR1 and CDR2 from the germline V gene are MDHEN and SYDVKM. The CDR3 length is 12 residues.

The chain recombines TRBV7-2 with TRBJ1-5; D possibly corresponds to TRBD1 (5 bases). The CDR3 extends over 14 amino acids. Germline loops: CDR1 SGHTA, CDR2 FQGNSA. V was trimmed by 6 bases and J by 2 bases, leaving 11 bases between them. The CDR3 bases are TGTGCCAGCAGGGGGGGGGTCGGCAATCAGCCCCAGCATTTT. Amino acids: CASRGGVGNQPQHF.

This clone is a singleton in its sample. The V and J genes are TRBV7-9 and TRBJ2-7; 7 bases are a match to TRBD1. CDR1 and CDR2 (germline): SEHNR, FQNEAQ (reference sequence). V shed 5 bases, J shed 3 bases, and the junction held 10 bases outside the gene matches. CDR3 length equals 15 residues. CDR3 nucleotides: TGTGCCAGCAGCCACCAGACAGGGACCCACTACGAGCAGTACTTC. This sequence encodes CASSHQTGTHYEQYF.